The rows below give T cell receptor beta chains drawn from one sample of a study of OX40 agonist ivuxolimab in advanced cancers. Profiling relied on immunoSEQ multiplex PCR, and the TCRdb table lists in-frame clones only, not all of them. The table has around 9,700 clones, 60% to 80% seen once. Sequencing was performed on CD4+ or CD8+ T cells sorted from blood, taken in a trial of the OX40 agonist ivuxolimab. The receptors come from an adult with an advanced solid tumor such as melanoma, head and neck, liver or kidney cancer. Both conserved end residues are part of each CDR3. D genes are given only for firm matches. The size entry is marked missing in some rows and otherwise reads once, few, many or a size class.

abundance,d_gene,v_gene,j_gene,CDR3aa,CDR3nt
large,TRBD1,TRBV27,TRBJ1-1,CASSLRDRGAMNTEAFF,TGTGCCAGCAGTTTGCGGGACAGGGGGGCGATGAACACTGAAGCTTTCTTT
.,.,TRBV9,TRBJ1-2,CASSGTSNYGYTF,TGTGCCAGCAGTGGTACATCCAACTATGGCTACACCTTC
once,.,TRBV27,TRBJ1-2,CASSLSHPPYNYGYTF,TGTGCCAGCAGCCTGAGTCACCCTCCTTATAACTATGGCTACACCTTC
.,.,TRBV27,TRBJ2-2,CASSSRGGRAGELFF,TGTGCCAGCAGTTCGAGGGGCGGCAGAGCCGGGGAGCTGTTTTTT
.,.,TRBV6-1,TRBJ2-7,CASSSDTTYEQYF,TGTGCCAGCAGTTCCGACACGACCTACGAGCAGTACTTC
.,.,TRBV6-1,TRBJ1-5,CASSEPRGSNQPQHF,TGTGCCAGCAGCGAGCCCAGGGGTAGCAATCAGCCCCAGCATTTT
once,.,TRBV5-1,TRBJ2-2,CASSLEQKNTGELFF,TGCGCCAGCAGCTTGGAACAGAAAAACACCGGGGAGCTGTTTTTT
.,TRBD1,TRBV6-1,TRBJ1-3,CASSDQTGRDTIYF,TGTGCCAGCAGTGATCAGACAGGGAGGGACACCATATATTTT
.,.,TRBV19,TRBJ2-2,CASSMQGARELFF,TGTGCCAGTAGTATGCAGGGTGCCAGGGAGCTGTTTTTT
medium-sized,.,TRBV7-2,TRBJ1-3,CASSLENTIYF,TGTGCCAGCAGCTTAGAGAACACCATATATTTT
.,.,TRBV20-1,TRBJ2-1,CSASPSNEQFF,TGCAGTGCCAGCCCTTCCAATGAGCAGTTCTTC
.,TRBD2,TRBV7-3,TRBJ2-1,CASSSGTSPYNEQFF,TGTGCCAGCAGCTCCGGGACTAGCCCATACAATGAGCAGTTCTTC
few,TRBD2,TRBV6-9,TRBJ2-5,CASSYILAGQETQYF,TGTGCCAGCAGTTACATCCTAGCGGGACAAGAGACCCAGTACTTC
.,.,TRBV11-2,TRBJ2-1,CASSLEDEQFF,TGTGCCAGCAGCTTAGAAGATGAGCAGTTCTTC
.,.,TRBV9,TRBJ2-1,CASSAMDGYNEQFF,TGTGCCAGCAGCGCTATGGACGGCTACAATGAGCAGTTCTTC
.,.,TRBV7-3,TRBJ2-2,CASSPNTGELFF,TGTGCCAGCAGCCCGAACACCGGGGAGCTGTTTTTT
.,.,TRBV23-1,TRBJ2-7,CASSPPALTPYEQYF,TGCGCCAGCAGTCCTCCTGCACTCACCCCCTACGAGCAGTACTTC
.,.,TRBV28,TRBJ1-3,CASTPREGFPGNTIYF,TGTGCCAGCACGCCCCGGGAGGGCTTTCCTGGAAACACCATATATTTT
.,TRBD1,TRBV27,TRBJ1-2,CASSLGQGIDGYTF,TGTGCCAGCAGTTTGGGACAGGGAATCGATGGCTACACCTTC
.,.,TRBV28,TRBJ1-1,CASSLVGGGENTEAFF,TGTGCCAGCAGTTTGGTGGGCGGGGGCGAGAACACTGAAGCTTTCTTT
few,.,TRBV29-1,TRBJ1-2,CSVGGSLSGYTF,TGCAGCGTTGGGGGGAGCCTCTCTGGCTACACCTTC
.,.,TRBV19,TRBJ1-1,CASSISGWGEAFF,TGTGCCAGTAGTATCTCGGGTTGGGGTGAAGCTTTCTTT
.,.,TRBV7-9,TRBJ2-7,CASSTGTYEQYF,TGTGCCAGCAGCACCGGGACCTACGAGCAGTACTTC
once,.,TRBV6-1,TRBJ2-7,CASSETSPRYSYEQYF,TGTGCCAGCAGTGAAACGTCCCCCAGGTACTCCTACGAGCAGTACTTC
.,TRBD1,TRBV5-4,TRBJ1-2,CASSFQGGADGYTF,TGTGCCAGCAGCTTTCAAGGGGGCGCGGATGGCTACACCTTC
.,TRBD2,TRBV7-7,TRBJ2-7,CASSFGREGYEQYF,TGTGCCAGCAGCTTTGGGCGGGAGGGCTACGAGCAGTACTTC
.,TRBD1,TRBV4-1,TRBJ2-1,CASMSTDRGHNEQFF,TGCGCCAGCATGTCTACGGACAGGGGCCACAATGAGCAGTTCTTC
.,TRBD1,TRBV7-3,TRBJ2-7,CASSLAGGPYEQYF,TGTGCCAGCAGCTTAGCAGGGGGCCCCTACGAGCAGTACTTC
once,TRBD1,TRBV30,TRBJ1-2,CAWSSGGRDYGYTF,TGTGCCTGGTCTTCAGGGGGCCGGGACTATGGCTACACCTTC
few,.,TRBV28,TRBJ1-1,CASSPTLGIQFEAFF,TGTGCCAGCAGTCCAACACTAGGAATTCAGTTTGAAGCTTTCTTT
medium-sized,.,TRBV4-3,TRBJ1-5,CASSPTSGSFQPQHF,TGCGCCAGCAGCCCCACGTCTGGTTCGTTTCAGCCCCAGCATTTT
.,TRBD2,TRBV19,TRBJ2-1,CASIREGQQFF,TGTGCCAGTATTCGGGAGGGCCAGCAGTTCTTC
.,TRBD1,TRBV19,TRBJ2-7,CASSFRQGPYEQYF,TGTGCCAGTAGTTTCCGACAGGGCCCCTACGAGCAGTACTTC
.,TRBD2,TRBV15,TRBJ2-7,CATSGLGGSYEQYF,TGTGCCACCAGCGGCCTCGGGGGGTCCTACGAGCAGTACTTC
.,TRBD1,TRBV27,TRBJ1-2,CASSQQGALSYGYTF,TGTGCCAGCAGTCAACAGGGGGCTCTTAGTTATGGCTACACCTTC
.,TRBD1,TRBV15,TRBJ2-5,CATKGAIQETQYF,TGTGCCACGAAGGGGGCGATCCAAGAGACCCAGTACTTC
.,TRBD2,TRBV7-2,TRBJ2-1,CASRTGVAGRNEQFF,TGTGCCAGCAGGACGGGGGTAGCGGGAAGGAATGAGCAGTTCTTC
.,TRBD1,TRBV2,TRBJ1-5,CASRTTGSNQPQHF,TGTGCCAGCAGGACGACAGGGAGCAATCAGCCCCAGCATTTT
.,.,TRBV28,TRBJ1-3,CASSLLGISGNTIYF,TGTGCCAGCAGTTTACTGGGGATCTCTGGAAACACCATATATTTT
few,TRBD1,TRBV5-5,TRBJ1-2,CASSFGTGGNGYTF,TGTGCCAGCAGCTTCGGGACAGGGGGCAATGGCTACACCTTC
.,.,TRBV10-2,TRBJ2-1,CASPEAGQISNEQFF,TGCGCCAGCCCCGAGGCGGGACAAATTAGTAATGAGCAGTTCTTC